The next 8 T cell receptor beta chains were all read from a single sample in a study of cytomegalovirus exposure and HLA in healthy donors. The PCR had 60 Vbeta and 13 Jbeta primers. Assay used: immunoSEQ multiplex PCR; TCRdb lists only in-frame clones, some missing. The sample lists 120,000 or so clones; 65% to 80% were seen once. The sequencing input was PBMCs. The receptors derive from a man between 18 and 35 years old in good health and CMV-seropositive.

This clone was seen just once. The chain couples TRBV29-1 to TRBJ2-1; 11 positions match TRBD2. This CDR3 has 16 residues. Losses at the gene ends were 3 bases for V and 7 bases for J; bases not matched to a gene: 11. Germline CDR1 SQVTM, CDR2 ANQGSEA. CDR3 nucleotides: TGCAGCGTTGACGGTTGGGGGCTAGCGGGGGGTAATGAGCAGTTCTTC. It is translated as CSVDGWGLAGGNEQFF.

The chain combines TRBV7-6 with TRBJ2-1; 8 nucleotides line up with TRBD2. Trimming removed 1 base from V and 2 bases from J; junction bases left unmatched: 4. The length of the CDR3 is 16 residues. Per the germline V gene, CDR1 is SGHVS and CDR2 is FNYEAQ. The CDR3 DNA reads as TGTGCCAGCAGCTTAGAAGCGGGGGAGACCTACAATGAGCAGTTCTTC. The encoded protein is CASSLEAGETYNEQFF.

This clone showed up just a few times. The CDR3: CASSVPTGGLSTEAFF. The CDR3 nucleotides read TGCGCCAGCAGTGTCCCCACAGGGGGCTTGAGCACTGAAGCTTTCTTT. The chain links TRBV5-1 to TRBJ1-1; 9 bases are shared with TRBD1. CDR1 is SGHRS and CDR2 is YFSETQ in the germline V gene. J gave up 4 bases and V 5 bases, and 12 bases lay outside the gene matches. The CDR3 is 16 amino acids.

The rearrangement uses TRBV27 and TRBJ1-4; TRBD1 might be the D (5 bases). V lost 0 bases and J 0 bases, leaving 11 bases between the germline ends. The germline V gene has CDR1 MNHEY and CDR2 SMNVEV (reference sequence). The CDR3 loop spans 17 amino acids. CDR3 amino acids: CASSLSLQGPTNEKLFF. In DNA form, the CDR3 reads TGTGCCAGCAGTTTATCCTTGCAGGGCCCAACTAATGAAAAACTGTTTTTT.

The chain uses TRBV7-2 and TRBJ2-1; TRBD2 might be the D (7 bases). The germline gives CDR1 SGHTA, CDR2 FQGNSA. The V gene lost 10 bases and the J gene lost 7 bases, with 20 bases spanning the gap. This CDR3 has 14 residues. In DNA, the CDR3 is TGTGCCACACACGGGGGGCCCCTGTCGAATGAGCAGTTCTTC. Protein: CATHGGPLSNEQFF.

This chain connects TRBV15 to TRBJ2-4; TRBD1 agrees at 7 bases. Germline V lookup: CDR1 LNHNV, CDR2 YYDKDF (reference sequence). The CDR3 has 19 amino acids. The ends lost 1 base at V and 0 bases at J; junction bases unmatched: 12. DNA for the CDR3: TGTGCCACCAGCAGAGCGGGCAGGGGGAGAGCCCTAGCCAAAAACATTCAGTACTTC. The encoded protein is CATSRAGRGRALAKNIQYF. The full variable domain, with the rest looked up from reference TRBV15 and TRBJ2-4, is DAMVIQNPRYQVTQFGKPVTLSCSQTLNHNVMYWYQQKSSQAPKLLFHYYDKDFNNEADTPDNFQSRRPNTSFCFLDIRSPGLGDTAMYLCATSRAGRGRALAKNIQYFGAGTRLSVL.

The chain is built from TRBV6-6 and TRBJ2-7, with D perhaps TRBD2 (6 bases). Germline lookup yields CDR1 MNHNY and CDR2 SVGAGI (reference sequence). V lost 0 bases, J lost 5 bases, and 17 bases lay in between. The CDR3 is 16 residues long. The CDR3 region is CASSYSVGEREDEQYF. CDR3 nucleotides: TGTGCCAGCAGTTACTCGGTGGGAGAAAGGGAGGACGAGCAGTACTTC.

V usage is TRBV11-2 and J usage is TRBJ1-1, with 8 bases matching TRBD1. In germline, CDR1 is SGHAT, CDR2 FQNNGV. The CDR3 length is 16 residues. J lost 11 bases, V lost 2 bases, and 16 bases had no gene match. CDR3 in DNA: TGTGCCAGCAGCTTAAGAGTGCAGGGGGCTAGGGGCAAGGCTTTCTTT. Protein sequence: CASSLRVQGARGKAFF.